The subject of this entry is one T cell receptor (beta chain). The antigen remains unidentified. Trimming removed 5 bases from V and 13 bases from J; junction bases left unmatched: 14. Per the germline V gene, CDR1 is SGHTA and CDR2 is FQGNSA. This CDR3 is built from 15 residues. Each donor supplied roughly 9.1 milliliters of peripheral blood. The sample comes from a study of blood T cells in healthy people across ages. Study background: Template switching picked up about one barcoded beta molecule for each two T cells. Regarding the study as a whole: Comparison with aged donors showed that long-lived donors had more naive CD4+ cells and higher diversity.

Alongside a J-beta primer mix, a sample-barcoded 5' primer served in a second PCR lasting roughly 7 to 11 cycles. TCRdb itself ran the 5' RACE reads through MiXCR, one entry per CDR3 protein. The sample carries 1.5 million to 2 million distinct CDR3 sequences, 49% recorded once. The origin of this receptor is a woman aged 40-49 years in good health. Sequencing input: blood. V is TRBV7-2 and J is TRBJ2-4; 10 bases align to TRBD2. The CDR3 nucleotides read TGTGCCAGCAGCCAACTAGCGGGGTTCTACAATGAGCAGTACTTC. This gives the protein CASSQLAGFYNEQYF.